The 16 T cell receptor beta chains given below trace back to one sample, sequenced in a study of T cells after yellow fever vaccination. TCRdb reprocessed the 5' RACE reads with MiXCR, giving one entry per CDR3 protein. The data hold some 350,000 distinct CDR3 sequences, with over 5% observed a single time. The source was PBMCs, collected 5 days after the yellow fever booster vaccination. The receptors were gathered from a man aged 25 to 40 who received the YFV17D yellow fever vaccine.

This clonotype was seen only a few times. The chain recombines TRBV29-1 with TRBJ2-7; D might be TRBD2 (6 bases). V lost 6 bases and J lost 5, with 17 bases in between. This CDR3 has 13 amino acids. CDR1 is SQVTM and CDR2 is ANQGSEA in the germline V gene. The CDR3, as DNA: TGCAGCGTCGAGAACCTCGCGGGACACGAGCAGTACTTC. Protein sequence: CSVENLAGHEQYF.

The gene calls are TRBV2 and TRBJ2-2; a weak D match, TRBD1 (5 bases). The V gene's germline CDR1 is SNHLY and CDR2 FYNNEI. The CDR3 runs 14 residues. V lost 7 bases and J lost 3, with 12 bases in between. DNA of the CDR3: TGTGCCAGCAATGCAGGGAAGTACACCGGGGAGCTGTTTTTT. This codes for CASNAGKYTGELFF.

This clonotype showed up just a few times. The chain is built from TRBV20-1 and TRBJ2-3, with TRBD1 as a possible D gene (6 bases). Germline loops: CDR1 DFQATT, CDR2 SNEGSKA (reference sequence). The CDR3 contains 13 residues. CDR3: CGSERAGEDTQYF. The CDR3 nucleotides are TGCGGCTCAGAGAGGGCAGGGGAAGATACGCAGTATTTT.

The V and J genes are TRBV6-2 or TRBV6-3 and TRBJ2-2; tentatively, D is TRBD2 (5 bases). Germline CDR1 MNHEY, CDR2 SVGEGT. The CDR3 is 15 residues long. Between the trimmed V and J ends, which lost 8 bases and 1 base, there was a span of 14 bases. The DNA of the CDR3 is TGTGCCAGCGGCCACTTCCGGGGGAACACCGGGGAGCTGTTTTTT. As protein: CASGHFRGNTGELFF.

The sample holds many counts of this clonotype. The chain joins TRBV5-1 to TRBJ1-1, with TRBD1 matching 7 bases. This CDR3 contains 15 residues. Germline values: CDR1 SGHRS, CDR2 YFSETQ. The V gene end was trimmed by 1 base and the J gene end by 1 base; junction bases not matched to a gene: 4. The CDR3 is CASSLSSGGNTEAFF. DNA of the CDR3: TGCGCCAGCAGCTTGTCATCAGGGGGGAACACTGAAGCTTTCTTT.

The chain links TRBV7-2 to TRBJ1-2, with 8 bases lining up with TRBD1. With 6 bases clipped from V and 6 bases from J, the junction kept 9 bases outside the gene matches. Germline-derived CDR1 and CDR2 are SGHTA and FQGNSA. The CDR3 totals 14 residues. The CDR3 nucleotides read TGTGCCAGCAGACCCGCGCCAGGGGGCCATGGCTACACCTTC. Its translation is CASRPAPGGHGYTF.

This clonotype was picked up many times. This chain links TRBV5-6 with TRBJ2-2; either TRBD1 or TRBD2 may fit D (5 bases each). The V gene's germline CDR1 is SGHDT and CDR2 YYEEEE. The CDR3 is 15 residues long. Trimming removed 2 bases from V and 4 bases from J, with 12 bases in between. CDR3 residues: CASSFWGRLTGELFF. The CDR3 DNA reads as TGTGCCAGCAGCTTCTGGGGACGGCTCACCGGGGAGCTGTTTTTT.

The CDR3, as DNA: TGTGCCAGCAGCCGCGCCGGACAGGGGCCCCAAGAGACCCAGTACTTC. Translated: CASSRAGQGPQETQYF. This chain connects TRBV7-2 to TRBJ2-5, with 9 positions matching TRBD1. This CDR3 has 16 residues. Germline V CDR1 and CDR2: SGHTA, FQGNSA. With 5 bases clipped from V and 1 base from J, the junction kept 8 bases outside the gene matches.

As regards this clonotype: A much bigger clone sits one base away, suggesting this may be a read error. This chain links TRBV24-1 with TRBJ2-2; TRBD2 agrees at 7 bases. Germline CDR1 and CDR2: KGHDR and SFDVKD. This CDR3 region has 16 residues. The CDR3 DNA reads TGTGCCACCAGTGAATCCGGGACTATGAACACCGGGGGGCTGTTTTTT. It translates to CATSESGTMNTGGLFF.

This rearrangement joins TRBV27 to TRBJ2-3; D uncertain. Germline V CDR1 and CDR2: MNHEY, SMNVEV (reference sequence). The CDR3 covers 13 residues. V lost 6 bases and J lost 4, with 11 bases in between. The CDR3 loop is CASSGFTADTQYF. CDR3 coding DNA: TGTGCCAGCAGCGGATTCACGGCAGATACGCAGTATTTT.

In this sample, this clonotype turned up a few times. This chain links TRBV10-3 with TRBJ1-5; D unresolved. Germline-derived CDR1 and CDR2 are ENHRY and SYGVKD. Trimming removed 0 bases at V and 4 bases at J, with 13 bases between. This CDR3 contains 16 residues. The CDR3, as DNA: TGTGCCATCAGTGAGTCGACTCTGGGGTTGAATCAGCCCCAGCATTTT. Translating it yields CAISESTLGLNQPQHF.

The chain's CDR3 is CSATVNTEAFF. The CDR3 coding sequence is TGCAGTGCTACGGTGAACACTGAAGCTTTCTTT. V usage is TRBV20-1 and J usage is TRBJ1-1; D call uncertain. The CDR3 length is 11 residues. The ends were cut back, 4 bases at V and 0 bases at J, with 3 bases in the middle. Germline CDR1 is DFQATT and CDR2 is SNEGSKA (reference sequence).

This clonotype appeared many times. V is TRBV7-2 and J is TRBJ2-1, with 8 nucleotides matching TRBD1. The J segment lost 6 bases and the V segment lost 4 bases, leaving 2 bases of the junction unmatched. Germline V CDR1 and CDR2: SGHTA, FQGNSA. The CDR3 is made up of 13 amino acids. The CDR3 loop is CASSSTGGNEQFF. The CDR3 nucleotides are TGTGCCAGCAGCTCCACAGGGGGCAATGAGCAGTTCTTC.

This clonotype was observed a handful of times. The gene calls are TRBV6-2 or TRBV6-3 and TRBJ2-5, with 7 bases matching TRBD2. Germline V lookup: CDR1 MNHEY, CDR2 SVGEGT. V gave up 5 bases and J gave up 4 bases; unmatched junction bases: 13. CDR3 size: 16 residues. CDR3 loop: CASSQPGGNRGETQYF. The CDR3 region has the DNA TGTGCCAGCAGTCAGCCGGGGGGAAACCGGGGAGAGACCCAGTACTTC.

This clonotype was seen many times. The chain links TRBV5-1 to TRBJ2-1; no definite D call. The CDR3 contains 14 residues. Between the trimmed V and J ends, which lost 1 base and 8 bases, there was a span of 13 bases. Germline-derived CDR1 and CDR2 are SGHRS and YFSETQ. The CDR3 DNA follows: TGCGCCAGCAGCTTGCGGGTCATCGTCGATGAGCAGTTCTTC. It yields the protein CASSLRVIVDEQFF. The complete variable domain, with remaining parts taken from reference TRBV5-1 and TRBJ2-1, reads KAGVTQTPRYLIKTRGQQVTLSCSPISGHRSVSWYQQTPGQGLQFLFEYFSETQRNKGNFPGRFSGRQFSNSRSEMNVSTLELGDSALYLCASSLRVIVDEQFFGPGTRLTVL.

This clonotype was recorded at least ten times. The rearrangement uses TRBV6-6 and TRBJ2-3; D unclear. Germline CDR1 reads MNHNY; CDR2 reads SVGAGI (reference sequence). The CDR3 runs 14 residues. V was clipped by 9 bases and J by 2 bases, with 15 bases between them. CDR3 nucleotide sequence: TGTGCCAGTCAACGGACCGCCCTCACAGATACGCAGTATTTT. This codes for CASQRTALTDTQYF.